Given below is one T cell receptor (beta chain) in context. Sequenced by immunoSEQ multiplex PCR; TCRdb stores in-frame clones only, minus some. Here the sample spans 130,000 or so clones, 65% to 85% being singletons. Germline-derived CDR1 and CDR2 are MNHEY and SVGAGI. The CDR3 spans 13 residues. The ends were cut back, 7 bases at V and 0 bases at J, with 7 bases in the middle. This entry belongs to a study of blood T cell repertoires in COVID-19. About the research overall: PBMCs, B-cell-depleted T cells, or T cells provided the cDNA or gDNA that made up the material.

Source material: peripheral blood. The clonotype originates from a woman of 80 years or more with acute or convalescent COVID-19. This rearrangement joins TRBV6-5 to TRBJ1-5; no reliable D call. CDR3 residues: CASIENSNQPQHF. The CDR3 DNA follows: TGTGCCAGCATCGAGAATAGCAATCAGCCCCAGCATTTT.